A selection of T cell receptor beta chains follows, all from one sample in a study of blood T cell repertoires in COVID-19. Sequencing was performed with immunoSEQ multiplex PCR; in TCRdb, only in-frame clones are kept and a portion is missing. The sample has 120,000 or so clones; 75% to 85% are singletons. The sequenced sample consisted of peripheral blood. The receptors were gathered from a human donor in a cohort sampled during active COVID-19. The CDR3 runs from the conserved cysteine through the conserved F or W. D genes are given only for firm matches. Part of the rows lack a size; the others show once, few, many or a class for expanded clones.

j_gene	v_gene	d_gene	abundance	CDR3nt	CDR3aa
TRBJ2-3	TRBV5-4	TRBD2	NA	TGTGCCAGCAGCCAACTTCCGACTAGCGTGGCAGATACGCAGTATTTT	CASSQLPTSVADTQYF
TRBJ2-3	TRBV11-2	TRBD1	NA	TGTGCCAGCAGCATCCGGACAGGGATGGGCACAGATACGCAGTATTTT	CASSIRTGMGTDTQYF
TRBJ2-7	TRBV6-5	NA	NA	TGTGCCAGCAGCCCCAGGGGACCCTACGAGCAGTACTTC	CASSPRGPYEQYF
TRBJ2-5	TRBV12-3/TRBV12-4	NA	once	TGTGCCAGCAGTTTGATGGCCGAGACCCAGTACTTC	CASSLMAETQYF
TRBJ1-5	TRBV21-1	NA	NA	TGTGCCAGCAGCGCCGTTGTGAGCGATCAGCCCCAGCATTTT	CASSAVVSDQPQHF
TRBJ2-7	TRBV5-1	TRBD2	NA	TGCGCCAGCAGCTCCCTCCGGACTAGCGGGGGGGCGTCCTACGAGCAGTACTTC	CASSSLRTSGGASYEQYF
TRBJ1-3	TRBV9	NA	NA	TGTGCCAGCAGCGCCCCCGGGATGATATCCTCTGGAAACACCATATATTTT	CASSAPGMISSGNTIYF
TRBJ2-2	TRBV7-8	NA	NA	TGTGCCAGCAGCCTAAAATATACCGGGGAGCTGTTTTTT	CASSLKYTGELFF
TRBJ2-1	TRBV29-1	NA	NA	TGCAGCGCCCAGGTCCAGGGGCGGGTCAATGAGCAGTTCTTC	CSAQVQGRVNEQFF
TRBJ1-5	TRBV6-1	TRBD1	NA	TGTGCCAGCAGTGAGAGGACAGGGATCAGCAATCAGCCCCAGCATTTT	CASSERTGISNQPQHF
TRBJ2-1	TRBV5-1	TRBD1	once	TGCGCCAGCGAGATGGACAGGGGGGTAGGTGAGCAGTTCTTC	CASEMDRGVGEQFF
TRBJ2-5	TRBV4-2	TRBD1	NA	TGTGCCAGCAGCCAACCTGCCCTGACAGGGGCTGTAGAGACCCAGTACTTC	CASSQPALTGAVETQYF
TRBJ2-7	TRBV7-2	TRBD2	NA	TGTGCCAGCAGCCCGACTAGCGGGGGGGCAGAAGAGCAGTACTTC	CASSPTSGGAEEQYF
TRBJ2-7	TRBV5-6	TRBD2	NA	TGTGCCAGCAGCTTGGATAGCGGGGGGGCGTACGAGCAGTACTTC	CASSLDSGGAYEQYF
TRBJ1-2	TRBV7-2	NA	NA	TGTGCCAGCAGCTTAGAAAACAGGGCGAGCTACACCTTC	CASSLENRASYTF
TRBJ1-3	TRBV28	TRBD1	NA	TGTGCCAGCAGTTTGTCCACAGGGGGCGTATCGGGAAACACCATATATTTT	CASSLSTGGVSGNTIYF
TRBJ1-2	TRBV4-2	NA	once	TGTGCCAGCAGCCAAGCTATTAACGCGGGTGGCTACACCTTC	CASSQAINAGGYTF
TRBJ1-3	TRBV2	NA	NA	TGTGCCAGCAGTGTACAGGCCTCGCTTGGAAACACCATATATTTT	CASSVQASLGNTIYF
TRBJ2-1	TRBV10-3	TRBD2	NA	TGTGCCATCACTAGACTAGCGGGGGATGAGCAGTTCTTC	CAITRLAGDEQFF
TRBJ2-4	TRBV2	TRBD1	few	TGTGCCAGCAGTGAAGCGGGGCAGGGGGACATTCAGTACTTC	CASSEAGQGDIQYF
TRBJ2-1	TRBV6-2/TRBV6-3	TRBD2	NA	TGTGCCAGCAGTTTCCTCCCTAGCGGGGGGCGAGATGAGCAGTTCTTC	CASSFLPSGGRDEQFF
TRBJ1-1	TRBV6-6	NA	few	TGTGCCAGCAGTCCCCGAGGAATGAACACTGAAGCTTTCTTT	CASSPRGMNTEAFF
TRBJ2-7	TRBV5-1	TRBD2	few	TGCGCCAGCAGCTTACAACTAGCGGGAGCCTCTTACGAGCAGTACTTC	CASSLQLAGASYEQYF
TRBJ2-7	TRBV19	TRBD2	NA	TGTGCCAGCCTAAAAGCGGGGGGAAGCTCCTACGAGCAGTACTTC	CASLKAGGSSYEQYF
TRBJ2-7	TRBV14	NA	NA	TGTGCCAGCAGCCAATCGGTCACCTACGAGCAGTACTTC	CASSQSVTYEQYF
TRBJ1-5	TRBV21-1	NA	few	TGTGCCAGCAGCAAGGGAGGACGAATTAGCAATCAGCCCCAGCATTTT	CASSKGGRISNQPQHF
TRBJ1-2	TRBV5-1	TRBD1	NA	TGCGCCAGCAGCTTGCCTATCCAGGGGGCGGGTGGCTACACCTTC	CASSLPIQGAGGYTF